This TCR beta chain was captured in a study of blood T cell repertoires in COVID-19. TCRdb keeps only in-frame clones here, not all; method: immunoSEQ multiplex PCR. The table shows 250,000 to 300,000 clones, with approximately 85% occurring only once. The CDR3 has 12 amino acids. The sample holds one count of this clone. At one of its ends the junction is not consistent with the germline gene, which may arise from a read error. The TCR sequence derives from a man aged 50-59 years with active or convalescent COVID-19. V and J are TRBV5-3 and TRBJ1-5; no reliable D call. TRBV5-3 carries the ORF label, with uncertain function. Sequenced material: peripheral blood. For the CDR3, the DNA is TGTGTCAGACCCCTCGTTCGTCAGCCCCAGCATTTT. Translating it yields CVRPLVRQPQHF.